This T cell receptor (beta chain) is from a study of post-analysis software for immune sequencing data. Overall study context: The patients showed relapsing-remitting, secondary progressive and progressive-relapsing multiple sclerosis courses.

Findings and caveats of the study: Under F measure analysis, samples from one preparation batch co-clustered strongly. Included in a set of roughly 5 TRBV segments more frequent in patients than controls were TRBV5-6, TRBV5-1 and TRBV20-1. Multiple sclerosis patients had significantly lower normalized Chao1 diversity than controls.

The CDR3 totals 15 residues. The V gene end was trimmed by 5 bases and the J gene end by 3 bases; junction bases not matched to a gene: 6. Germline V gene data show CDR1 as ENHRY and CDR2 as SYGVKD. In regard to this clonotype: Its specificity is unknown.

TCR beta libraries were prepared from cDNA with unique molecular identifiers. TCRdb re-analysed the PCR reads in MiXCR, keeping a single row per CDR3 protein. The sample shows 740,000 or so distinct CDR3 sequences, about 57% of them seen only once. Specimen: blood. The TCR originated in a girl aged 10-17 years with multiple sclerosis. This chain connects TRBV10-3 to TRBJ2-1; TRBD2 aligns across 8 bases. CDR3 DNA: TGTGCCATCAGTTTTCCGGGACTAGGCTACAATGAGCAGTTCTTC. It encodes CAISFPGLGYNEQFF.